This T cell receptor (beta chain) was recorded in a study of blood T cells in healthy people across ages. Whole-study results and caveats: In older individuals, TCR beta diversity per million T cells was lower, falling roughly linearly with age.

Worth noting for this clonotype: Its target is not known.

Germline CDR1 reads MNHEY; CDR2 reads SVGAGI. V lost 0 bases and J lost 2, with 14 bases in between. The CDR3 is made up of 17 amino acids. Sample-barcoded 5' priming and a J-beta primer mix drove a second PCR of roughly 6 to 12 cycles. Each cDNA molecule carried a tag from a template-switch adaptor that contained 12 random nucleotides. Every sample gave at least 2.5 million paired-end reads containing CDR3. TCRdb re-called the 5' RACE reads through MiXCR, storing one row per CDR3 protein. The repertoire holds about 670,000 distinct CDR3 sequences, with 40% to 45% as singletons. The chain links TRBV6-5 to TRBJ2-1, with a possible D match to TRBD1 (6 bases). Sequenced sample: blood. This clonotype originated in an elderly man in good health. CDR3 sequence: CASSYSLRRGPYNEQFF. CDR3 nucleotide sequence: TGTGCCAGCAGTTACTCGTTGCGCAGGGGCCCCTACAATGAGCAGTTCTTC.